This TCR beta chain derives from a study of OX40 agonist ivuxolimab in advanced cancers. Germline CDR1 is SGHRS and CDR2 is YFSETQ. V lost 4 bases and J 7 bases, leaving 18 bases between the germline ends. This CDR3 contains 15 residues. The data were produced by immunoSEQ multiplex PCR, yet TCRdb's version contains in-frame clones alone and is incomplete. This table has roughly 90,000 clones, approximately 90% appearing once. Notes on this clone: As yet, its antigen is unknown.

Study results and caveats: At doses 0.1 to 3.0 mg/kg, CD4+ and CD8+ clones expanded.

The clonotype originates from an adult with an advanced solid tumor such as melanoma, head and neck, liver or kidney cancer. The rearrangement links TRBV5-1 to TRBJ2-1; tentative D call: TRBD2 (6 bases). The source was CD4+ or CD8+ T cells sorted from blood, collected in a trial of the OX40 agonist ivuxolimab. The CDR3 DNA sequence: TGCGCCAGCAGCCCGGGACTTTTATCTACGAATGAGCAGTTCTTC. It codes for CASSPGLLSTNEQFF.